These 11 T cell receptor beta chains were sequenced from one sample in a study of blood T cell repertoires in COVID-19. The protocol was immunoSEQ multiplex PCR, while the TCRdb copy is restricted to in-frame clones and leaves out a portion. This sample has tens of thousands of clones, with approximately 71% found just once. Sequenced input: peripheral blood. Receptors originate from a woman in her forties or fifties with acute or convalescent COVID-19.

J is TRBJ1-2 and V is TRBV2, with TRBD1 matching 8 bases. The CDR3 sequence is 13 residues long. Germline assignment: CDR1 SNHLY and CDR2 FYNNEI. J gave up 6 bases and V 6 bases, and 6 bases lay outside the gene matches. The CDR3 protein is CASRYDRGDGYTF. The CDR3 DNA reads as TGTGCCAGCAGATACGACAGGGGCGATGGCTACACCTTC.

This clone was seen once. CDR3 loop: CASATGPAGNTIYF. The CDR3 DNA sequence: TGCGCCAGCGCTACAGGGCCCGCCGGAAACACCATATATTTT. The chain employs TRBV5-1 and TRBJ1-3; D might be TRBD1 (6 bases). The V end was cut by 7 bases, the J end by 4 bases, with 15 bases between. The V gene's germline CDR1 is SGHRS and CDR2 YFSETQ. The CDR3 runs to 14 residues. Full variable domain (rest looked up from reference TRBV5-1 and TRBJ1-3): KAGVTQTPRYLIKTRGQQVTLSCSPISGHRSVSWYQQTPGQGLQFLFEYFSETQRNKGNFPGRFSGRQFSNSRSEMNVSTLELGDSALYLCASATGPAGNTIYFGEGSWLTVV.

The V gene is TRBV5-6, the J gene TRBJ2-7; 11 bases are shared with TRBD1. V was pared by 3 bases and J by 1 base, with 12 bases of the junction left unmatched. The CDR3 is made up of 18 amino acids. In germline, CDR1 is SGHDT, CDR2 YYEEEE. In DNA, the CDR3 is TGTGCCAGCAGCTCCGGGGTTTGGGACAGGGGGTATTCCTACGAGCAGTACTTC. Amino acids: CASSSGVWDRGYSYEQYF.

The chain combines TRBV10-3 with TRBJ2-7; TRBD2 aligns across 9 bases. V lost 6 bases, J lost 0 bases, and 6 bases stayed unmatched. Germline V gene data show CDR1 as ENHRY and CDR2 as SYGVKD. The CDR3 totals 15 residues. The CDR3 region has the DNA TGTGCCATCAGCTTAGCGGGGGTTACCTCCTACGAGCAGTACTTC. It encodes CAISLAGVTSYEQYF.

The CDR3 DNA reads as TGTGCCAGCAGCTGGAGCGGGGACCACACAGATACGCAGTATTTT. The encoded protein is CASSWSGDHTDTQYF. V and J are TRBV11-2 and TRBJ2-3; 7 bases are a match to TRBD2. Trimming at V came to 4 bases and at J to 2 bases, leaving 6 bases not matched to a gene. The CDR3 sequence is 15 residues long. Germline values: CDR1 SGHAT, CDR2 FQNNGV. Complete variable domain (other parts from reference TRBV11-2 and TRBJ2-3): EAGVAQSPRYKIIEKRQSVAFWCNPISGHATLYWYQQILGQGPKLLIQFQNNGVVDDSQLPKDRFSAERLKGVDSTLKIQPAKLEDSAVYLCASSWSGDHTDTQYFGPGTRLTVL.

Worth noting for this clone: Distinct nucleotide sequences in the sample also encode this CDR3. The V and J genes are TRBV27 and TRBJ2-3; no firm D call. Looked up from germline, CDR1 is MNHEY and CDR2 is SMNVEV (reference sequence). The CDR3 contains 13 residues. Trimming left V 0 bases short and J 3 bases short, with 4 bases between. This CDR3 reads CASSLSSTDTQYF. The CDR3 DNA follows: TGTGCCAGCAGTTTATCCTCGACAGATACGCAGTATTTT.

This chain uses TRBV2 with TRBJ1-5; D remains ambiguous. Germline CDR1 reads SNHLY; CDR2 reads FYNNEI. V was shortened by 7 bases and J by 4 bases, with 14 bases between the two germline ends. This CDR3 contains 14 residues. The CDR3 sequence is CASMRQKLNQPQHF. The CDR3 region has the DNA TGTGCCAGCATGAGGCAGAAATTGAATCAGCCCCAGCATTTT.

The rearrangement uses TRBV19 and TRBJ1-2; D ambiguous. Per the germline V gene, CDR1 is LNHDA and CDR2 is SQIVND (reference sequence). This CDR3 is 14 amino acids long. Trimming left V 3 bases short and J 2 bases short, with 10 bases between. The CDR3 nucleotides read TGTGCCAGTAGTATTGGTGCGGGCAACTATGGCTACACCTTC. Translated: CASSIGAGNYGYTF.

This clone was seen only a few times. The rearrangement links TRBV6-2 or TRBV6-3 to TRBJ2-7; possibly TRBD1 for D (5 bases). CDR1 is MNHEY, CDR2 SVGEGT, per germline. Trimming shortened V by 0 bases and J by 3 bases, and 6 bases separated the two germline ends. There are 13 residues in the CDR3. CDR3 sequence reads: CASSYSRDYEQYF. CDR3 DNA: TGTGCCAGCAGTTACTCCAGGGACTACGAGCAGTACTTC.

The V call is TRBV7-2, the J call TRBJ2-2; D may be TRBD2 (5 bases). Between the trimmed V and J ends, which lost 2 bases and 2 bases, there was a span of 9 bases. From germline, CDR1 is SGHTA and CDR2 FQGNSA. The CDR3 runs 15 residues. The CDR3 sequence is CASSLSSGNTGELFF. In DNA form, the CDR3 reads TGTGCCAGCAGCTTATCCAGCGGCAACACCGGGGAGCTGTTTTTT. Full variable domain (rest looked up from reference TRBV7-2 and TRBJ2-2): GAGVSQSPSNKVTEKGKDVELRCDPISGHTALYWYRQSLGQGLEFLIYFQGNSAPDKSGLPSDRFSAERTGGSVSTLTIQRTQQEDSAVYLCASSLSSGNTGELFFGEGSRLTVL.

The chain links TRBV6-5 to TRBJ2-1, with 9 positions matching TRBD1. The trim removed 4 bases at V and 5 bases at J, leaving 6 bases unmatched. The germline CDR1 and CDR2 sequences are MNHEY and SVGAGI. This CDR3 region has 15 residues. In DNA form, the CDR3 reads TGTGCCAGCAGTTCGGGACAGGGAACCCACAATGAGCAGTTCTTC. This translates into CASSSGQGTHNEQFF.